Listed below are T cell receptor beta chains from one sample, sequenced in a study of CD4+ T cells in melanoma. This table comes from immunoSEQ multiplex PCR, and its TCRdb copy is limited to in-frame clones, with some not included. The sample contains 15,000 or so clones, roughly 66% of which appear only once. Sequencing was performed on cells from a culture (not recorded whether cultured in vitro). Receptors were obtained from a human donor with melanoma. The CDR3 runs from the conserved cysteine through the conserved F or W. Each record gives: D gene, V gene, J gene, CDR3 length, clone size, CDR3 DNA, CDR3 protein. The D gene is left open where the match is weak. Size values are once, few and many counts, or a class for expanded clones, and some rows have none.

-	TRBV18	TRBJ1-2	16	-	TGTGCCAGCTCACCAGGGTCTCAGCTATCCCTGGGGGGCTACACCTTC	CASSPGSQLSLGGYTF
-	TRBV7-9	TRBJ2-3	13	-	TGTGCCAGCAGCTTAGTCGGTGTCGGTACGCAGTATTTT	CASSLVGVGTQYF
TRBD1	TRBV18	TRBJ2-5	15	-	TGTGCCAGCTCCCTCGGGACAGGGGGCAGAGAGACCCAGTACTTC	CASSLGTGGRETQYF
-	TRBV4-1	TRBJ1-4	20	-	TGCGCCAGCAGCCAAGAGCCCTGGGCCAGGGGCGGAGGGGTGACAGAAAAACTGTTTTTT	CASSQEPWARGGGVTEKLFF
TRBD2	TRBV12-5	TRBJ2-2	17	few	TGTGCTAGTGGTTTGGCGGGGGGGGCGCATTACACCGGGGAGCTGTTTTTT	CASGLAGGAHYTGELFF
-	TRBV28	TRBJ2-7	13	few	TGTGCCAGCAATCGTCCAGCCCCCGGAGAGCAGTACTTC	CASNRPAPGEQYF
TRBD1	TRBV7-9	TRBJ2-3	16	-	TGTGCCACCAGACGATTGGGACAGGGGGCGCGAGATACGCAGTATTTT	CATRRLGQGARDTQYF
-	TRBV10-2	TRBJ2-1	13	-	TGCGCCAGCAGTGTCAACAGGGACAATGAGCAGTTCTTC	CASSVNRDNEQFF
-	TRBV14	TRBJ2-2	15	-	TGTGCCAGCAGCCAATATCTCCCGGGGACCGGGGAGCTGTTTTTT	CASSQYLPGTGELFF
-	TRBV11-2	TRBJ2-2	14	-	TGTGCCAGCAGCGAACGGGCCGTCACCGGGGAGCTGTTTTTT	CASSERAVTGELFF
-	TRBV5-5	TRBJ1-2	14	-	TGTGCCAGCAGATCTGCTGAGATCTCGGGGGGCTACACCTTC	CASRSAEISGGYTF
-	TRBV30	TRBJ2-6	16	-	TGTGCCTGGAGTATTGGACGGACCTCTGGGGCCAACGTCCTGACTTTC	CAWSIGRTSGANVLTF
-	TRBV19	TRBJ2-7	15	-	TGTGCCAGTAGACGGTCGACAGTCGGATCCTACGAGCAGTACTTC	CASRRSTVGSYEQYF
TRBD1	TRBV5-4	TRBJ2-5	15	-	TGTGCCAGCAGCCTACAGGGGGGAACCGGGGAGACCCAGTACTTC	CASSLQGGTGETQYF
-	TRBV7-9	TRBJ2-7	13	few	TGTGCCAGCAGCTTAGGATCGACCTACGAGCAGTACTTC	CASSLGSTYEQYF
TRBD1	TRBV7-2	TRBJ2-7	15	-	TGTGCCAGCAGCTTAGTCGTGGACAGGGGTCCCGAGCAGTACTTC	CASSLVVDRGPEQYF
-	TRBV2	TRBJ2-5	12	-	TGTCCACTTGGAGGGGCCGGGGAGACCCAGTACTTC	CPLGGAGETQYF
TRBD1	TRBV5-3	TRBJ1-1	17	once	TGTGCCAGAAGCCACAGGGGGCCCTTGCCCCTGAACACTGAAGCTTTCTTT	CARSHRGPLPLNTEAFF
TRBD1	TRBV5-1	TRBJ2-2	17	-	TGCGCCAGCAGCATCTACCCCCAGGGGGCGGCCACCGGGGAGCTGTTTTTT	CASSIYPQGAATGELFF
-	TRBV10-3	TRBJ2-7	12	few	TGTGCCTCGATGGGGGCCGAGTACGAGCAGTACTTC	CASMGAEYEQYF
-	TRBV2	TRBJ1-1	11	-	TGTGCCAGCACCGAATGGGTCGTCAAAACTTTT	CASTEWVVKTF
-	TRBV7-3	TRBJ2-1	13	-	TGTGCCAGCAGCCGCGAGAGGGGCTATGAGCAGTTCTTC	CASSRERGYEQFF
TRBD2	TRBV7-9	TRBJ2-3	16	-	TGTGCCAGCAGCCCACTAGCGGGGGGGTCCCTGGATACGCAGTATTTT	CASSPLAGGSLDTQYF
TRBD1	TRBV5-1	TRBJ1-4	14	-	TGCGCCAGCAGCCCACAGGGGTCGGATGAAAAACTGTTTTTT	CASSPQGSDEKLFF
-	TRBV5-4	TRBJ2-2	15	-	TGTGCCAGCAGCCCTGGGGGGGCTGACACCGGGGAGCTGTTTTTT	CASSPGGADTGELFF
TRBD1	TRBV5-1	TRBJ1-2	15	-	TGCGCCAGCAGCTCGCGGACAGGGGGCGCGGGAGGCTACACCTTC	CASSSRTGGAGGYTF
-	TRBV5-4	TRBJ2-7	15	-	TGTGCCAGCAGCTTGGGACTCACCGAGGCCTACGAGCAGTACTTC	CASSLGLTEAYEQYF
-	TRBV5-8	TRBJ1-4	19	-	TGTGCCAGCAGCTTGACCACAACCCCGGGAGAGGGGACTAATGAAAAACTGTTTTTT	CASSLTTTPGEGTNEKLFF
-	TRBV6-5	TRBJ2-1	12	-	TGTGCCAGCAGTAGGGACCGCCGGGAGCAGTTCTTC	CASSRDRREQFF
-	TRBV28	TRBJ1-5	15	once	TGTGCCAGCAGTCCCCGGCCAGGGAATCGTCAGCCCCAGCATTTT	CASSPRPGNRQPQHF
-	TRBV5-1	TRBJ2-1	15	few	TGCGCCAGCAGCTTGGACCGGGGAGGAGTCAATGAGCAGTTCTTC	CASSLDRGGVNEQFF
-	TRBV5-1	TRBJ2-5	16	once	TGCGCCAGCAGCTTGGGGTTACATGGGGCGGGAGAGACCCAGTACTTC	CASSLGLHGAGETQYF
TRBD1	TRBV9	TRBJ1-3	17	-	TGTGCCAGCAGCGCCGCCCTGCAGGGGGCGGCTGGAAACACCATATATTTT	CASSAALQGAAGNTIYF
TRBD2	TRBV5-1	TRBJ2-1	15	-	TGCGCCAGCAGTTCATCGAGCGGGGGGTACAATGAGCAGTTCTTC	CASSSSSGGYNEQFF
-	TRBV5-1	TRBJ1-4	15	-	TGCGCCAGCAGCGCCTCCGACGGAAGCTATGAAAAACTGTTTTTT	CASSASDGSYEKLFF
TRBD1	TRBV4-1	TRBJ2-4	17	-	TGCGCCAGCAGCCATGATTTACTCCGGGACAGCAAAAACATTCAGTACTTC	CASSHDLLRDSKNIQYF
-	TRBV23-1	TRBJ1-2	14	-	TGCGCCAGCAGCCTCAATATTGGACGCTATGGCTACACCTTC	CASSLNIGRYGYTF
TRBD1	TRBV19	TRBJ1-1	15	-	TGTGCCAGTAGATCGGACAGGGGGCGCGTAACTGAAGCTTTCTTT	CASRSDRGRVTEAFF
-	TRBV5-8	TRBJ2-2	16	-	TGTGCCAGCAGCTTTCCCCGTTCGTATGGTACCGGGGAGCTGTTTTTT	CASSFPRSYGTGELFF
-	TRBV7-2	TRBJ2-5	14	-	TGTGCCAGCAGCTTAACCGGACAGCAAGAGACCCAGTACTTC	CASSLTGQQETQYF
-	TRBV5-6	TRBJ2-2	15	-	TGTGCCAGCAGCTTGGCTGGGTTCGGGACCGGGGAGCTGTTTTTT	CASSLAGFGTGELFF
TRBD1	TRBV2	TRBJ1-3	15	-	TGTGCCAGCAGCGAACAGGGGGCAATAGGAAACACCATATATTTT	CASSEQGAIGNTIYF